Below, one TCR beta chain is given with its context. What it binds is not known. This sample stems from a study of CD8+ T cells in alopecia areata. Study overall: Treated patients received oral tofacitinib, 5 to 10 mg twice daily. General observations from the study: TCRs were shared less clearly across patients than in mice, possibly for HLA-related reasons.

Extracted from the samples, RNA was reverse transcribed into cDNA to serve as the sequencing template. Generated by immunoSEQ multiplex PCR, the TCRdb table keeps only in-frame clones and is missing some. In the table there are 45,000 to 70,000 clones, about 96% of which are singletons. V was clipped by 0 bases and J by 10 bases; unmatched bases: 2. The CDR3 covers 14 residues. Germline V gives CDR1 MGHRA, CDR2 YSYEKL. The TCR originated in a human donor with alopecia areata. The sequences come from CD8+ T cells sorted from blood, collected at week 0. The V gene is TRBV4-1, the J gene TRBJ2-1; TRBD2 matches at 11 bases. The CDR3 is CASSQEGTSGEQFF. In DNA, the CDR3 is TGCGCCAGCAGCCAAGAAGGGACTAGCGGCGAGCAGTTCTTC.